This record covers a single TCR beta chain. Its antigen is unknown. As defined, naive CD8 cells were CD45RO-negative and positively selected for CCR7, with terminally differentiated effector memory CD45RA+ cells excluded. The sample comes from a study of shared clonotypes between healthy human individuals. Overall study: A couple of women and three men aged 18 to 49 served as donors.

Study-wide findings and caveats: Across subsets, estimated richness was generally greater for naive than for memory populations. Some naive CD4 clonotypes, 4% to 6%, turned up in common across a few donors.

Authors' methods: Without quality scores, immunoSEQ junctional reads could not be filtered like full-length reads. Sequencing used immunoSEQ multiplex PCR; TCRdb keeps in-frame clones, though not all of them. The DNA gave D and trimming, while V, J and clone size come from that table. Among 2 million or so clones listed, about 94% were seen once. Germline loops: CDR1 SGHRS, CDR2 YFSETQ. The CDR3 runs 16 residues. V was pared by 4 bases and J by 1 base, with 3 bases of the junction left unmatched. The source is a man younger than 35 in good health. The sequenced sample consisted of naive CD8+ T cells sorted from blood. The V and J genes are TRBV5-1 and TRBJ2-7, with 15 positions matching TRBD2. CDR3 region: CASSDGTSGGSYEQYF. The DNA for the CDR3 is TGCGCCAGCAGCGATGGGACTAGCGGGGGGTCCTACGAGCAGTACTTC.